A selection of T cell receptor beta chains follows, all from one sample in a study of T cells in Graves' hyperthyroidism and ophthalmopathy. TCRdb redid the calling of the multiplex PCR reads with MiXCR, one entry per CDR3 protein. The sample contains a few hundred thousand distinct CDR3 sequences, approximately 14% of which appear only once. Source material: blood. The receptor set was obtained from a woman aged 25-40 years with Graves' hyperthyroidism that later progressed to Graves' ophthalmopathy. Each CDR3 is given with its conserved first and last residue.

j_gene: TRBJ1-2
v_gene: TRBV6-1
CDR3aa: CASIRQDYGYTF

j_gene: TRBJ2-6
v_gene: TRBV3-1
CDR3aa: CASSSRSRAASGANVLTF

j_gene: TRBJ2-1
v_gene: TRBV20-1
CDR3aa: CSAPDRGREQFF

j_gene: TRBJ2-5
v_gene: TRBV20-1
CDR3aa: CSARGPPLRETQYF

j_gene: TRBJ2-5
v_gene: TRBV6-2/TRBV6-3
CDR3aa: CASSYEYQETQYF

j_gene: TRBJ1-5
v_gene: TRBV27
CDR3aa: CASSLFGISNQPQHF

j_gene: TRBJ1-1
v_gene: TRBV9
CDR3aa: CASTDRLNTEAFF

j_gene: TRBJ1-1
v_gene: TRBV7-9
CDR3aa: CASSLGGTGVGTEAFF

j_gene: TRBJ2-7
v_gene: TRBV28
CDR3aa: CASSFPAHKGLAGEGQYF

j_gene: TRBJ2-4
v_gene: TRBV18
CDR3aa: CASSPPTDFFIIIQYF

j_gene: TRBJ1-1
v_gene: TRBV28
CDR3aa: CASSDRSLMNTEAFF

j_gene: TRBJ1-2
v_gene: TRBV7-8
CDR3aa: CASSSRGRQGNGYTF

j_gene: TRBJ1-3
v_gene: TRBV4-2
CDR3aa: CASSRDRDPSGNTIYF

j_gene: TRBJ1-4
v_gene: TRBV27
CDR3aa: CASSWGRNNEKLFF

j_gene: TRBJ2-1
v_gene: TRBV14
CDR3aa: CASTPRGGRNEQFF

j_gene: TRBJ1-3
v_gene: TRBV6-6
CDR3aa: CASSYLSLTGEDAGNTIYF

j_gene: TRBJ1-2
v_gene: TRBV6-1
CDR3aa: CASKPTTGDGYTF

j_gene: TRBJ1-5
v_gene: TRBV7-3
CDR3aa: CASSLTYDQPQHF

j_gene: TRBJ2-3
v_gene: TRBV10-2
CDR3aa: CASSAPLVVDTQYF

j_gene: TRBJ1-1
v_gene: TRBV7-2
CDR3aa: CASSVIDRGGTEAFF

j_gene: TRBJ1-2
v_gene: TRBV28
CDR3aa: CASSFFGDIGYTF

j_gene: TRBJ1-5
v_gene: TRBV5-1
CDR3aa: CASSSGSNWGNQPQHF

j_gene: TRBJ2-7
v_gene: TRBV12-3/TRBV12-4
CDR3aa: CASGLAGDYEQYF

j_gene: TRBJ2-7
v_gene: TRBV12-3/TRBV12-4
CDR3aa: CASSPQTGYEQYF

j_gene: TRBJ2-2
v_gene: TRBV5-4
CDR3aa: CASSLGRGGHTGELFF

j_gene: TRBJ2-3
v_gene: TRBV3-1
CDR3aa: CASSQDGATTDTQYF

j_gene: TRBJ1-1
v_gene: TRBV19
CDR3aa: CASSIDQGGTEAFF

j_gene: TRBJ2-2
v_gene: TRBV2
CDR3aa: CASIAAGELAGGNTGELFF

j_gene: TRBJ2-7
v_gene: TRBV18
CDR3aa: CASSPWLAGVYEQYF

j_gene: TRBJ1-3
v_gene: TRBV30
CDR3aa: CAWRRGGSGNTIYF

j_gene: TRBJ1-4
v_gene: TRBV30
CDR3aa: CAWNRGGNEKLFF

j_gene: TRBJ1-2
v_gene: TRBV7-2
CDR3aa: CASSPQPGQLIYGYTF

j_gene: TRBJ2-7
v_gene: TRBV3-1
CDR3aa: CASSDYLGLSYEQYF

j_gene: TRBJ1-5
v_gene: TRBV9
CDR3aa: CASSLGPTGRQPQHF

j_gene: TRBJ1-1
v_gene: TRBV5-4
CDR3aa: CASSLAGAMGTEAFF

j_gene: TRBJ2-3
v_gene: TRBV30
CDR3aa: CAWGDSTDTQYF

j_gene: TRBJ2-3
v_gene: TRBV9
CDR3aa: CASSVEGQGLSTDTQYF

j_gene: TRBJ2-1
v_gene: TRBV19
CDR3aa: CASKRAGSYNEQFF

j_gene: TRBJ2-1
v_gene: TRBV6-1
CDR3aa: CASSFDREIGEQFF

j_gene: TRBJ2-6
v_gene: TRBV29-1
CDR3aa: CSGTPVRGANVLTF

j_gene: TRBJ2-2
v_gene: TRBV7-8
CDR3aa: CASTDRPHRNTGELFF

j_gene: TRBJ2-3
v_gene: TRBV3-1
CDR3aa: CASSQAGYTDTQYF

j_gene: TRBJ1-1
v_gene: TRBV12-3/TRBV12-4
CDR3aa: CASSPPPVAPEAFF

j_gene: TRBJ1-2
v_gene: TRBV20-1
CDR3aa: CSADLTDNYGYTF

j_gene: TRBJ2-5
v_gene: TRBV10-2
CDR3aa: CASSESLAGTRETQYF

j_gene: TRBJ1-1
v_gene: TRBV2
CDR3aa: CASRLELNTEAFF

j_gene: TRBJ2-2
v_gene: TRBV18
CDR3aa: CASSRQGYTGELFF

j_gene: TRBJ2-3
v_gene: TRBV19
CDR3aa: CASKVTGATDTQYF

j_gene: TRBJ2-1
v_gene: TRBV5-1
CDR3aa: CASSLFVGKRGTSGRHEQFF

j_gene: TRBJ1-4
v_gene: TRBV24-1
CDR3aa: CATSETAGGNEKLFF

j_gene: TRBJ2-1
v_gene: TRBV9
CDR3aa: CASSVSGTGGNEQFF